A single sample is the source of the 11 T cell receptor beta chains below, sequenced in a study of identical twins. TCRdb re-analysed the 5' RACE reads in MiXCR, keeping a single row per CDR3 protein. This sample has 500,000 to 550,000 distinct CDR3 sequences, with approximately 22% found just once. The same sample was also studied in work on T cells expressing NK-cell markers.

Sample: CD4+ T cells sorted from blood. These receptors were obtained from a woman aged 18-30 years in good health.

This clonotype was counted only a few times. The chain is built from TRBV10-3 and TRBJ2-7; TRBD1 is a possible D gene (5 bases). This CDR3 comprises 15 residues. V lost 0 bases and J lost 6, with 15 bases in between. The V gene's germline CDR1 is ENHRY and CDR2 SYGVKD. CDR3 sequence reads: CAISESSRASGEQYF. CDR3 DNA: TGTGCCATCAGTGAGTCGTCCAGGGCCTCCGGCGAGCAGTACTTC.

This clonotype has a count of ten or more. J is TRBJ1-2 and V is TRBV12-3 or TRBV12-4; no clear D. This CDR3 contains 13 residues. V dropped 10 bases and J dropped 4 bases, with 16 bases sitting between them. The CDR3 loop reads CATSRTDGYGYTF. The CDR3 DNA follows: TGTGCCACCTCCCGGACCGACGGCTATGGCTACACCTTC.

This clonotype has just a few counts. This chain connects TRBV20-1 to TRBJ2-7, with D unresolved. V was clipped by 1 base and J by 5 bases, with 12 bases between them. CDR1 DFQATT and CDR2 SNEGSKA come from the germline V gene (reference sequence). This CDR3 spans 13 amino acids. This CDR3 is CSARGDVGDEQYF. The CDR3 DNA reads as TGCAGTGCTAGAGGTGACGTGGGCGACGAGCAGTACTTC.

This clonotype was seen ten or more times. The rearrangement joins TRBV5-1 to TRBJ2-7; 8 bases are shared with TRBD1. V shed 0 bases and J 0 bases; nucleotides not matched to a gene: 5. Germline CDR1 is SGHRS and CDR2 is YFSETQ. There are 16 residues in the CDR3. The CDR3 sequence: CASSLGTGGSSYEQYF. The CDR3 DNA follows: TGCGCCAGCAGCTTGGGTACAGGGGGGAGCTCCTACGAGCAGTACTTC.

This clonotype was counted a few times. The genes are TRBV5-5 and TRBJ2-1; TRBD2 agrees at 10 bases. The CDR3 extends over 16 amino acids. V gave up 4 bases and J gave up 7 bases; unmatched junction bases: 11. Germline CDR1 is SGHKS and CDR2 is YYEKEE (reference sequence). The CDR3 nucleotides are TGTGCCAGCAGCCTCCAAAGAGCGGGGGGGGGTAATGAGCAGTTCTTC. Its protein product is CASSLQRAGGGNEQFF.

This rearrangement joins TRBV5-1 to TRBJ2-2; D call uncertain. V lost 5 bases, J lost 7 bases, and 21 bases lay in between. CDR1 is SGHRS and CDR2 is YFSETQ in the germline V gene. The CDR3 contains 16 residues. The CDR3 protein is CASSTPRTAPGGELFF. CDR3 nucleotides: TGCGCCAGCAGTACTCCCAGAACCGCGCCGGGCGGGGAGCTGTTTTTT.

A few counts support this clonotype. The rearrangement joins TRBV12-3 or TRBV12-4 to TRBJ2-7; 7 bases are a match to TRBD2. CDR3 length equals 15 residues. The J segment lost 2 bases and the V segment lost 6 bases, leaving 10 bases of the junction unmatched. CDR3 protein: CASSHLAAITYEQYF. The DNA of the CDR3 is TGTGCCAGCAGCCATCTAGCGGCTATTACCTACGAGCAGTACTTC.

Concerning this clonotype itself: This could be a read error, since a much larger clone is one nucleotide away. The V and J genes are TRBV12-3 or TRBV12-4 and TRBJ1-1, with D possibly being TRBD1 (6 bases). CDR3 length: 13 residues. The V end lost 6 bases, the J end lost 4 bases, and 12 bases lay between the germline ends. The CDR3 spells CASSGQKITEAFF. CDR3 coding DNA: TGTGCCAGCAGCGGACAGAAGATCACTGAAGCTTTCTTT.

The gene calls are TRBV12-3 or TRBV12-4 and TRBJ2-2; the D gene is possibly TRBD2 (6 bases). V dropped 11 bases and J dropped 1 base, with 29 bases sitting between them. This CDR3 is 19 amino acids long. CDR3 residues: CAPNLSGWVTPKNTGELFF. The CDR3 DNA reads TGTGCCCCCAATTTAAGCGGGTGGGTGACACCGAAGAACACCGGGGAGCTGTTTTTT.

V gene TRBV29-1 combines with J gene TRBJ2-1; 10 nucleotides agree with TRBD1. With V trimmed by 6 bases and J by 8 bases, 7 bases remained unmatched. The germline V gene encodes CDR1 SQVTM and CDR2 ANQGSEA. The CDR3 length is 13 residues. The CDR3 reads CSVAGTGVHEQFF. CDR3 bases: TGCAGCGTGGCCGGGACAGGGGTCCATGAGCAGTTCTTC.

The CDR3 loop reads CASSQPVRTQETQYF. The CDR3 coding sequence is TGCGCCAGCAGCCAACCGGTACGGACCCAAGAGACCCAGTACTTC. This chain joins TRBV4-1 and TRBJ2-5; D is uncertain. V lost 2 bases and J 1 base, leaving 11 bases between the germline ends. CDR1 is MGHRA, CDR2 YSYEKL, per germline. This CDR3 region has 15 residues.